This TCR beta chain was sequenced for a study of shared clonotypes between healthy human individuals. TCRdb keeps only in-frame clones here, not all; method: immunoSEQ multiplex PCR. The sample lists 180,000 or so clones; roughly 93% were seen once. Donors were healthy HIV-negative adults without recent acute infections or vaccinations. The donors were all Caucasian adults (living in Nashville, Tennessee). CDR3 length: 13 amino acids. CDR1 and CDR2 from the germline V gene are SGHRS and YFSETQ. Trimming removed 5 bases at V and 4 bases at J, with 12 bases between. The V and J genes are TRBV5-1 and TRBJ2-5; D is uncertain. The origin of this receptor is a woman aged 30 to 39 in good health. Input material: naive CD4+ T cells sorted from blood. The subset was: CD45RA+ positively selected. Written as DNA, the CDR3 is TGCGCCAGCAGTCTCTTGGCCGTAGAGACCCAGTACTTC. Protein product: CASSLLAVETQYF.